These 11 T cell receptor beta chains were sequenced from one sample in a study of T cells in pancreatic ductal adenocarcinoma. Only in-frame clones appear in the TCRdb table, and some are missing; sequencing was by immunoSEQ multiplex PCR. The table records roughly 16,000 clones, under 95% of them present only once. Selected pancreatic ductal adenocarcinoma patients had undergone surgery without neoadjuvant therapy. Sequencing input: PBMCs. These receptors were obtained from a human donor with pancreatic ductal adenocarcinoma.

The chain is built from TRBV10-1 and TRBJ1-4; D remains ambiguous. CDR1 is WNHNN and CDR2 is SYGVQD in the germline V gene (reference sequence). There are 15 residues in the CDR3. Trimming cost V 5 bases and J 4 bases, with 14 bases left between them. The CDR3 sequence: CASSRRVTNNEKLFF. The CDR3 DNA is TGCGCCAGCAGTAGAAGGGTCACGAATAATGAAAAACTGTTTTTT.

This chain uses TRBV7-9 with TRBJ2-2; 7 positions match TRBD1. Germline V CDR1 and CDR2: SEHNR, FQNEAQ (reference sequence). The CDR3 contains 19 residues. J lost 0 bases, V lost 1 base, and 11 bases had no gene match. CDR3 region: CASSLGLRTRGPNTGELFF. The DNA of the CDR3 is TGTGCCAGCAGCTTAGGGCTAAGGACAAGGGGGCCGAACACCGGGGAGCTGTTTTTT.

This clone was observed a handful of times. V usage is TRBV2 and J usage is TRBJ2-3; D ambiguous. The CDR3 contains 12 residues. V lost 2 bases and J 2 bases, leaving 2 bases between the germline ends. The V gene's germline CDR1 is SNHLY and CDR2 FYNNEI. This CDR3 is CASSENTDTQYF. The CDR3 nucleotides read TGTGCCAGCAGTGAAAACACAGATACGCAGTATTTT.

The V call is TRBV4-3, the J call TRBJ2-1; D unresolved. Germline CDR1 reads LGHNA; CDR2 reads YSLEER. V gave up 0 bases and J gave up 7 bases, with 10 bases separating them. The CDR3 consists of 14 residues. The CDR3, as DNA: TGCGCCAGCAGCCAAGATTGGAGAAGAAATGAGCAGTTCTTC. Translating gives CASSQDWRRNEQFF.

The J gene is TRBJ2-3, the V gene TRBV13, with TRBD2 matching 13 bases. CDR1 and CDR2 from the germline V gene are PRHDT and FYEKMQ (reference sequence). The J segment lost 2 bases and the V segment lost 2 bases, leaving 4 bases of the junction unmatched. The CDR3 is 17 residues long. The CDR3 nucleotides are TGTGCCAGCAGCTTATTCGGACTAGCGGGGGACACAGATACGCAGTATTTT. Translating it yields CASSLFGLAGDTDTQYF. The complete variable domain, with remaining parts taken from reference TRBV13 and TRBJ2-3, reads AAGVIQSPRHLIKEKRETATLKCYPIPRHDTVYWYQQGPGQDPQFLISFYEKMQSDKGSIPDRFSAQQFSDYHSELNMSSLELGDSALYFCASSLFGLAGDTDTQYFGPGTRLTVL.

The chain employs TRBV19 and TRBJ1-3; D is undetermined. The germline V gene encodes CDR1 LNHDA and CDR2 SQIVND (reference sequence). CDR3 size: 15 residues. Trimming left V 3 bases short and J 0 bases short, with 9 bases between. CDR3 amino acids: CASSISAISGNTIYF. The CDR3 DNA is TGTGCCAGTAGTATTTCGGCTATCTCTGGAAACACCATATATTTT.

The rearrangement joins TRBV25-1 to TRBJ1-2; no firm D call. Germline values: CDR1 MGHDK, CDR2 SYGVNS. The germline V and J ends were trimmed by 2 bases and 6 bases, with 10 bases remaining between them. There are 13 residues in the CDR3. This CDR3 is CASSEHYIDGYTF. Here the CDR3 DNA reads TGTGCCAGCAGTGAACACTATATCGATGGCTACACCTTC.

The gene calls are TRBV7-9 and TRBJ2-7; 9 bases are a match to TRBD1. The CDR3 runs 17 residues. The junction had 9 bases not matched to a gene; V was cut back by 1 base and J by 2 bases. Germline assignment: CDR1 SEHNR and CDR2 FQNEAQ (reference sequence). The CDR3 reads CASSLGRTGATPYEQYF. The CDR3 DNA follows: TGTGCCAGCAGCTTAGGGAGGACAGGGGCGACCCCCTACGAGCAGTACTTC.

This chain uses TRBV7-2 with TRBJ1-5; TRBD1 agrees at 9 bases. V gave up 5 bases and J gave up 3 bases; unmatched junction bases: 5. The CDR3 has 15 amino acids. CDR1 and CDR2 (germline): SGHTA, FQGNSA. This CDR3 is CASSPGTGYNQPQHF. As DNA, the CDR3 is TGTGCCAGCAGCCCAGGGACAGGGTACAATCAGCCCCAGCATTTT.

This clone is a singleton in its sample. The genes are TRBV6-1 and TRBJ2-7; 8 nucleotides match TRBD1. CDR1 and CDR2 (germline): MNHNS, SASEGT. The CDR3 spans 13 residues. V gave up 8 bases and J gave up 2 bases; unmatched junction bases: 5. The CDR3 DNA is TGTGCCAGCGGACAGGGCACCACCTACGAGCAGTACTTC. Its protein is CASGQGTTYEQYF.

The V and J genes are TRBV5-8 and TRBJ1-1; D call uncertain. Deletions cut 7 bases from V and 0 bases from J, with 13 bases between. This CDR3 is built from 14 residues. The germline gives CDR1 SGHTS, CDR2 YDEGEE. CDR3 in amino acids: CASRTGWMNTEAFF. The CDR3 bases are TGTGCCAGCCGTACGGGATGGATGAACACTGAAGCTTTCTTT.